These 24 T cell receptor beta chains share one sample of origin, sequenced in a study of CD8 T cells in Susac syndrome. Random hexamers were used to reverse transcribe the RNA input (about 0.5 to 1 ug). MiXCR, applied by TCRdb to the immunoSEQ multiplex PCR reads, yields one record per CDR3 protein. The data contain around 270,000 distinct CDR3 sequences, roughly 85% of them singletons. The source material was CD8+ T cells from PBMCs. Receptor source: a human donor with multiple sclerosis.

CDR3 region: CASSPWDTQYF. Here the CDR3 DNA reads TGTGCCAGCAGTCCCTGGGATACGCAGTATTTT. The V and J genes are TRBV6-2 or TRBV6-3 and TRBJ2-3; D remains unclear. This CDR3 has 11 amino acids. The germline V gene has CDR1 MNHEY and CDR2 SVGEGT. Between the trimmed V and J ends, which lost 5 bases and 6 bases, there was a span of 6 bases.

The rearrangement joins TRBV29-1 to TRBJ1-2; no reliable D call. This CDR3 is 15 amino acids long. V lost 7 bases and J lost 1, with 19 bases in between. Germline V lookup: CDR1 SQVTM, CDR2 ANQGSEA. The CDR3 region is CSALIGPTINYGYTF. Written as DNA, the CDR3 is TGCAGCGCCCTAATCGGACCGACTATTAACTATGGCTACACCTTC.

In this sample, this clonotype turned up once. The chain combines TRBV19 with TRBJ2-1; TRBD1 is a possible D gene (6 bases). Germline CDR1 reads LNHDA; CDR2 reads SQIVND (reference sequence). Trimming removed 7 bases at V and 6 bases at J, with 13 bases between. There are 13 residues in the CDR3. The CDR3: CASNPTGINEQFF. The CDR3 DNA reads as TGTGCCAGTAATCCTACAGGGATCAATGAGCAGTTCTTC. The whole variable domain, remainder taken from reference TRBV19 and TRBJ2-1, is DGGITQSPKYLFRKEGQNVTLSCEQNLNHDAMYWYRQDPGQGLRLIYYSQIVNDFQKGDIAEGYSVSREKKESFPLTVTSAQKNPTAFYLCASNPTGINEQFFGPGTRLTVL.

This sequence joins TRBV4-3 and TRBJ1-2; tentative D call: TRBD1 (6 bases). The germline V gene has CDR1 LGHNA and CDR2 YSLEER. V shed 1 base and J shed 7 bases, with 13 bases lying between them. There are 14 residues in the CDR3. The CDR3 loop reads CASSQGGGAGGYTF. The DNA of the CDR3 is TGCGCCAGCAGCCAAGGAGGGGGGGCAGGTGGCTACACCTTC.

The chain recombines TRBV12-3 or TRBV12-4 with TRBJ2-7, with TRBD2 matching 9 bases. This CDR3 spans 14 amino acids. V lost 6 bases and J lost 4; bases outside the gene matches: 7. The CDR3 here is CASSDSGSKYEQYF. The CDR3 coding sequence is TGTGCCAGCAGCGATAGCGGGAGCAAATACGAGCAGTACTTC.

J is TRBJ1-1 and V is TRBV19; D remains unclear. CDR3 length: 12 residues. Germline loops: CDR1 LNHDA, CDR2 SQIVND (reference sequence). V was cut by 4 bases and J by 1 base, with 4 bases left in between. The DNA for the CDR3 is TGTGCCAGTAGTACCCCGAACACTGAAGCTTTCTTT. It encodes CASSTPNTEAFF.

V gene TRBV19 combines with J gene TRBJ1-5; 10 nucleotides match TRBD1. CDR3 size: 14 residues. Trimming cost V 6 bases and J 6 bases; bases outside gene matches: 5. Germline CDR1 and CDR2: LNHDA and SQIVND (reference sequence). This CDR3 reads CASRFGTGVQPQHF. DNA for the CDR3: TGTGCCAGTAGGTTCGGGACAGGGGTTCAGCCCCAGCATTTT.

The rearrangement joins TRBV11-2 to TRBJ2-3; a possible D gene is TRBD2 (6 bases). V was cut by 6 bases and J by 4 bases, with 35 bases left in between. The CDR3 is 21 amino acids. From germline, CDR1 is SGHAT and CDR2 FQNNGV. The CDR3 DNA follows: TGTGCCAGCAGATCGGGCCCCCGGATGTGGCGGGACCTCTTTAATCCAGATACGCAGTATTTT. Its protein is CASRSGPRMWRDLFNPDTQYF.

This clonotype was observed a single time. CDR3 loop: CASSEYLDPSGRDGDEQFF. CDR3 nucleotide sequence: TGTGCCAGCAGTGAATATTTGGACCCTAGCGGGAGGGATGGCGATGAGCAGTTCTTC. This chain joins TRBV25-1 and TRBJ2-1, with 12 bases matching TRBD2. The CDR3 is made up of 19 amino acids. V gave up 0 bases and J gave up 8 bases; unmatched junction bases: 14. Looked up from germline, CDR1 is MGHDK and CDR2 is SYGVNS.

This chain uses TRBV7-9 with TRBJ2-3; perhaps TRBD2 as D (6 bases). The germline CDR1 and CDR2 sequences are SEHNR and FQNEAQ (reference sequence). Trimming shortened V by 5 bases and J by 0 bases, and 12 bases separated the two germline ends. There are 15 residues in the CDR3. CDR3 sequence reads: CASSRPGVSTDTQYF. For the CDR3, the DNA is TGTGCCAGCAGCCGCCCGGGGGTGAGCACAGATACGCAGTATTTT.

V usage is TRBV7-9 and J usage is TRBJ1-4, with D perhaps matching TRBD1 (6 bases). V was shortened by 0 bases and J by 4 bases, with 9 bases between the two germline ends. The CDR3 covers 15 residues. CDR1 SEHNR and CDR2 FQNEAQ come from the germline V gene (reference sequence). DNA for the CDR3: TGTGCCAGCAGCTTAGCAGCGGACAGTAATGAAAAACTGTTTTTT. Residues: CASSLAADSNEKLFF.

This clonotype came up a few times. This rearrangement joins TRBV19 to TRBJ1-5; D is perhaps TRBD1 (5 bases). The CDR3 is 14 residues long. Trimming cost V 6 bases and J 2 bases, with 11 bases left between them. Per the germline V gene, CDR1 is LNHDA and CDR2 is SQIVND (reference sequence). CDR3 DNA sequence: TGTGCCAGTAGCCCCGCAGGGCGCAATCAGCCCCAGCATTTT. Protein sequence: CASSPAGRNQPQHF. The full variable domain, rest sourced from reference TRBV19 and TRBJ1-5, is DGGITQSPKYLFRKEGQNVTLSCEQNLNHDAMYWYRQDPGQGLRLIYYSQIVNDFQKGDIAEGYSVSREKKESFPLTVTSAQKNPTAFYLCASSPAGRNQPQHFGDGTRLSIL.

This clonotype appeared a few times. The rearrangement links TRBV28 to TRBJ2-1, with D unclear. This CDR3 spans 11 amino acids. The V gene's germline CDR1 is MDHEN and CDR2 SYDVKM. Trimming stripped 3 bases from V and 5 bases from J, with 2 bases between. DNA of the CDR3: TGTGCCAGCAGTTTGGACAATGAGCAGTTCTTC. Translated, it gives CASSLDNEQFF.

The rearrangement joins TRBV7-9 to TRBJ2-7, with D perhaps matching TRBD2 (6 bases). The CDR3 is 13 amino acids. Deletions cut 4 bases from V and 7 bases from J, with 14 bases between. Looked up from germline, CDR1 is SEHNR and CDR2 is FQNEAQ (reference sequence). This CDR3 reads CASSWDSRREQYF. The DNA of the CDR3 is TGTGCCAGCAGCTGGGACTCGCGGAGGGAGCAGTACTTC.

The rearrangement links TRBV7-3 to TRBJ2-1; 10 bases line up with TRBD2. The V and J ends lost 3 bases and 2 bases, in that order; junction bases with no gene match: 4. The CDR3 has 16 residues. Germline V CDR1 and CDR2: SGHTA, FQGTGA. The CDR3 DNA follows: TGTGCCAGCAGCTTTTCCGGGACTAGCGCCTACAATGAGCAGTTCTTC. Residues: CASSFSGTSAYNEQFF.

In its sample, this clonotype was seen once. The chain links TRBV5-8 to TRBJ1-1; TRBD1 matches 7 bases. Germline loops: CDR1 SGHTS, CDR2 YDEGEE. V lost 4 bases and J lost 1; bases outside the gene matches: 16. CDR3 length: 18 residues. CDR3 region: CASSPRTGPIGGNTEAFF. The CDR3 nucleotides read TGTGCCAGCAGCCCCCGGACAGGCCCAATCGGGGGGAACACTGAAGCTTTCTTT.

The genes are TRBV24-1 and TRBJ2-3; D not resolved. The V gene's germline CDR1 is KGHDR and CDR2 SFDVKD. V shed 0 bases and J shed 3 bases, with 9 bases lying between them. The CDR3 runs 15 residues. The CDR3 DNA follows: TGTGCCACCAGTGATTTGAAGGAACCGACAGATACGCAGTATTTT. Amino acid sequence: CATSDLKEPTDTQYF.

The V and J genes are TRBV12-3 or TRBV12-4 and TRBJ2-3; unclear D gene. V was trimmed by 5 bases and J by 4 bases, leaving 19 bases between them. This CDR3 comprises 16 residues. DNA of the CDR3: TGTGCCAGCAGTCCACCCGCCATAGGGTTCCCAGATACGCAGTATTTT. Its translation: CASSPPAIGFPDTQYF.

In nucleotides, the CDR3 is TGTGCCAGCATGACGGACAGGGCGGGCAATCAGCCCCAGCATTTT. Its protein product is CASMTDRAGNQPQHF. The J gene is TRBJ1-5, the V gene TRBV2, with 8 positions matching TRBD1. Trimming cost V 7 bases and J 2 bases; bases outside gene matches: 7. CDR1 is SNHLY, CDR2 FYNNEI, per germline. The length of the CDR3 is 15 residues. The full variable domain, in which reference TRBV2 and TRBJ1-5 provide the parts outside the CDR3, is EPEVTQTPSHQVTQMGQEVILRCVPISNHLYFYWYRQILGQKVEFLVSFYNNEISEKSEIFDDQFSVERPDGSNFTLKIRSTKLEDSAMYFCASMTDRAGNQPQHFGDGTRLSIL.

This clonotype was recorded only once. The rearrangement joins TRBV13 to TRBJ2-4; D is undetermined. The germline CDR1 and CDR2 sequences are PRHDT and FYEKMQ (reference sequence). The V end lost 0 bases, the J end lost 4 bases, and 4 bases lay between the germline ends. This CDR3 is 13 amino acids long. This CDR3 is CASSLGEKNIQYF. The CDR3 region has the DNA TGTGCCAGCAGCTTAGGGGAGAAAAACATTCAGTACTTC. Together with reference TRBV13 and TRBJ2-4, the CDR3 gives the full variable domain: AAGVIQSPRHLIKEKRETATLKCYPIPRHDTVYWYQQGPGQDPQFLISFYEKMQSDKGSIPDRFSAQQFSDYHSELNMSSLELGDSALYFCASSLGEKNIQYFGAGTRLSVL.

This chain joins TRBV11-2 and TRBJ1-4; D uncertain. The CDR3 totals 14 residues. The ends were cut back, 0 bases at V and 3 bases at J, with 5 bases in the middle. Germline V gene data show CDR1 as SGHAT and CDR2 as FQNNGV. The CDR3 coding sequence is TGTGCCAGCAGCTTAGAGGCAGCTAATGAAAAACTGTTTTTT. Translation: CASSLEAANEKLFF.

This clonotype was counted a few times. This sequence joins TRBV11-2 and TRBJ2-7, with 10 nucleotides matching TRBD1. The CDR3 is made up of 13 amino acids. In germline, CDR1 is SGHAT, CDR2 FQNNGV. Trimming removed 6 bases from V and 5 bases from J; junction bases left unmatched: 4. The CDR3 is CASSWDRGHEQYF. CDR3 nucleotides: TGTGCCAGCAGTTGGGACAGGGGCCACGAGCAGTACTTC.

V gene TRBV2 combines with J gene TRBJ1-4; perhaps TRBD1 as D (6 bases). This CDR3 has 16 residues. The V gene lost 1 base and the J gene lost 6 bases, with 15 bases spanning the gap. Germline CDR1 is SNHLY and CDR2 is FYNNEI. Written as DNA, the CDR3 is TGTGCCAGCAGTGAAGGCCCCACAGGGTCGTATGAAAAACTGTTTTTT. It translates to CASSEGPTGSYEKLFF.

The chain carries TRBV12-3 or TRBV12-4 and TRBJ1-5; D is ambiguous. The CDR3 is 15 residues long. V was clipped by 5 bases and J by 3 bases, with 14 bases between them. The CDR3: CASSPDGTVNQPQHF. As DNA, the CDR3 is TGTGCCAGCAGTCCAGATGGAACGGTCAATCAGCCCCAGCATTTT.